These T cell receptor beta chains were read from a single sample in a study of blood T cells in healthy people across ages. A single record per CDR3 protein comes from TCRdb applying MiXCR to the 5' RACE reads. The table lists 600,000 or so distinct CDR3 sequences, approximately 30% of them singletons. Material for sequencing was blood. These receptors were taken from an elderly woman in good health. Both conserved end residues are part of each CDR3. D genes are given only for firm matches. The size field is filled for only some rows; it gives once, few, many or a size class.

size: many
V: TRBV20-1
D: TRBD2
J: TRBJ2-3
CDR3: CSAPPRGRGGRQGTDTQYF
DNA: TGCAGTGCTCCTCCACGGGGGCGGGGGGGGCGTCAGGGTACAGATACGCAGTATTTT

size: -
V: TRBV7-9
D: -
J: TRBJ1-2
CDR3: CASSLVSQLGNGYTF
DNA: TGTGCCAGCAGCTTAGTTTCGCAGCTAGGGAATGGCTACACCTTC

size: -
V: TRBV12-3/TRBV12-4
D: -
J: TRBJ2-2
CDR3: CASPRSPTGELFF
DNA: TGTGCCAGCCCGAGGTCGCCCACCGGGGAGCTGTTTTTT

size: many
V: TRBV11-1
D: -
J: TRBJ2-6
CDR3: CASSFGDSGANVLTF
DNA: TGTGCCAGCAGCTTTGGAGACTCTGGGGCCAACGTCCTGACTTTC

size: many
V: TRBV7-3
D: -
J: TRBJ2-1
CDR3: CASSPDIFNEQFF
DNA: TGTGCCAGCAGCCCAGACATCTTCAATGAGCAGTTCTTC

size: many
V: TRBV4-2
D: TRBD2
J: TRBJ2-1
CDR3: CASSQTASGYNEQFF
DNA: TGTGCCAGCAGCCAGACGGCTAGCGGCTACAATGAGCAGTTCTTC

size: -
V: TRBV10-3
D: -
J: TRBJ1-1
CDR3: CAISEGNSEAFF
DNA: TGTGCCATCAGTGAAGGCAACAGCGAAGCTTTCTTT

size: many
V: TRBV6-5
D: TRBD2
J: TRBJ2-7
CDR3: CASSYAGTSGGYSYEQYF
DNA: TGTGCCAGCAGTTACGCCGGAACTAGCGGGGGTTACTCCTACGAGCAGTACTTC

size: many
V: TRBV4-1
D: -
J: TRBJ2-3
CDR3: CASSQVALTDTQYF
DNA: TGCGCCAGCAGCCAAGTGGCCCTCACAGATACGCAGTATTTT

size: many
V: TRBV27
D: -
J: TRBJ2-1
CDR3: CASRRTGTGYNEQFF
DNA: TGTGCCAGCAGACGGACCGGGACGGGATACAATGAGCAGTTCTTC

size: many
V: TRBV20-1
D: TRBD1
J: TRBJ2-5
CDR3: CSPEGTGGFQETQYF
DNA: TGCAGTCCTGAAGGGACAGGGGGTTTCCAAGAGACCCAGTACTTC

size: many
V: TRBV7-9
D: TRBD2
J: TRBJ2-1
CDR3: CASSQTSARGEQFF
DNA: TGTGCCAGCAGCCAGACTAGCGCCCGGGGTGAGCAGTTCTTC

size: many
V: TRBV5-1
D: TRBD2
J: TRBJ2-3
CDR3: CASGLAGGRDTQYF
DNA: TGCGCCAGCGGCCTAGCGGGGGGGCGTGATACGCAGTATTTT

size: many
V: TRBV18
D: -
J: TRBJ2-5
CDR3: CASSPVQVQKGETQYF
DNA: TGTGCCAGCTCACCAGTTCAGGTACAGAAGGGAGAGACCCAGTACTTC

size: -
V: TRBV15
D: -
J: TRBJ1-5
CDR3: CATSSLGTVRNQPQHF
DNA: TGTGCCACCAGCAGCTTGGGTACAGTGCGCAATCAGCCCCAGCATTTT

size: -
V: TRBV7-3
D: -
J: TRBJ2-3
CDR3: CTSRLGGFSTDTQYF
DNA: TGTACCAGCAGACTGGGGGGTTTCTCCACAGATACGCAGTATTTT

size: -
V: TRBV7-2
D: -
J: TRBJ2-3
CDR3: CASSPNRAFNTQYF
DNA: TGTGCCAGCAGTCCCAATAGGGCCTTTAATACGCAGTATTTT

size: -
V: TRBV12-3/TRBV12-4
D: TRBD1
J: TRBJ1-4
CDR3: CASSLMGQGTTNEKRFF
DNA: TGTGCCAGCAGTTTAATGGGACAGGGGACAACTAATGAAAAACGGTTTTTT

size: many
V: TRBV18
D: -
J: TRBJ2-5
CDR3: CASSPDVTQYF
DNA: TGTGCCAGCTCACCGGACGTCACCCAGTACTTC

size: many
V: TRBV20-1
D: TRBD1
J: TRBJ2-5
CDR3: CSASGTEYQETQYF
DNA: TGCAGTGCTTCCGGGACAGAGTACCAAGAGACCCAGTACTTC

size: -
V: TRBV5-1
D: -
J: TRBJ2-2
CDR3: CASSLQDSNTGELFF
DNA: TGCGCCAGCAGCTTACAGGACAGCAACACCGGGGAGCTGTTTTTT

size: -
V: TRBV6-1
D: TRBD1
J: TRBJ1-6
CDR3: CASSPGTGGASISSPLHF
DNA: TGTGCCAGCAGTCCCGGGACAGGGGGCGCGAGTATAAGTTCACCCCTCCACTTT

size: -
V: TRBV6-2/TRBV6-3
D: -
J: TRBJ2-2
CDR3: CASRMYQGPAGELFF
DNA: TGTGCCAGCAGAATGTACCAGGGACCCGCCGGGGAGCTGTTTTTT

size: -
V: TRBV13
D: TRBD1
J: TRBJ1-6
CDR3: CASRRTGGSGSLLHF
DNA: TGTGCCAGCAGGCGGACAGGGGGAAGTGGTTCACTCCTCCACTTT

size: -
V: TRBV11-2
D: -
J: TRBJ2-7
CDR3: CASTGRRSYEQYF
DNA: TGTGCCAGCACCGGCAGGAGGTCCTACGAGCAGTACTTC

size: -
V: TRBV20-1
D: -
J: TRBJ2-7
CDR3: CSASLQGGWTYEQYF
DNA: TGCAGTGCTAGTCTTCAAGGGGGTTGGACCTACGAGCAGTACTTC

size: -
V: TRBV28
D: TRBD1
J: TRBJ1-5
CDR3: CASSLAGGSNQPQRF
DNA: TGTGCCAGCAGTTTGGCAGGGGGAAGCAATCAGCCCCAGCGTTTT

size: -
V: TRBV29-1
D: -
J: TRBJ1-2
CDR3: CSGGTGADYTF
DNA: TGCAGCGGGGGCACAGGAGCTGACTACACCTTC

size: -
V: TRBV20-1
D: -
J: TRBJ2-7
CDR3: CSASGPKSGRYF
DNA: TGCAGTGCCAGCGGTCCAAAATCAGGCAGGTACTTC

size: many
V: TRBV15
D: -
J: TRBJ1-5
CDR3: CATGSDQPQHF
DNA: TGTGCCACGGGGAGCGATCAGCCCCAGCATTTT

size: -
V: TRBV7-3
D: -
J: TRBJ2-7
CDR3: CASSLFGGPAYEQYF
DNA: TGTGCCAGCAGCTTATTTGGGGGGCCCGCCTACGAGCAGTACTTC

size: many
V: TRBV6-5
D: -
J: TRBJ2-3
CDR3: CASSYSGQGGYTDTQYF
DNA: TGTGCCAGCAGTTACTCTGGGCAGGGGGGATACACAGATACGCAGTATTTT

size: -
V: TRBV4-3
D: -
J: TRBJ1-2
CDR3: CASSQDTQVRVDGYTF
DNA: TGCGCCAGCAGCCAAGACACCCAGGTCAGGGTGGATGGCTACACCTTC

size: -
V: TRBV4-3
D: TRBD1
J: TRBJ1-4
CDR3: CASSQSGTGLEKLFF
DNA: TGCGCCAGCAGCCAATCCGGGACAGGGTTAGAAAAACTGTTTTTT

size: few
V: TRBV6-2/TRBV6-3
D: TRBD1
J: TRBJ1-2
CDR3: CASTRRGTGAPLYGYTF
DNA: TGTGCCAGCACCAGGAGGGGGACAGGGGCCCCGCTCTATGGCTACACCTTC

size: -
V: TRBV11-1
D: -
J: TRBJ2-6
CDR3: CASGHGRLNVRTF
DNA: TGTGCCAGCGGACATGGACGTCTCAACGTCCGGACTTTC

size: many
V: TRBV6-2/TRBV6-3
D: TRBD2
J: TRBJ2-3
CDR3: CASSYNPGGVDTQYF
DNA: TGTGCCAGCAGTTACAACCCGGGAGGGGTGGATACGCAGTATTTT

size: once
V: TRBV6-1
D: TRBD1
J: TRBJ2-5
CDR3: CASRRQGRETQYF
DNA: TGTGCCAGCAGAAGACAGGGTCGGGAGACCCAGTACTTC

size: few
V: TRBV27
D: -
J: TRBJ1-1
CDR3: CASSPWPGPRATEAFF
DNA: TGTGCCAGCAGTCCATGGCCGGGACCAAGGGCGACTGAAGCTTTCTTT

size: many
V: TRBV5-4
D: TRBD1
J: TRBJ2-1
CDR3: CASSLWDRGLGEQFF
DNA: TGTGCCAGCAGCTTGTGGGACAGGGGGCTCGGTGAGCAGTTCTTC

size: many
V: TRBV15
D: -
J: TRBJ2-1
CDR3: CATSRGGAYNEQFF
DNA: TGTGCCACCAGCAGAGGGGGGGCCTACAATGAGCAGTTCTTC

size: many
V: TRBV12-3/TRBV12-4
D: TRBD1
J: TRBJ1-5
CDR3: CASRGPGQGGNQPQHF
DNA: TGTGCCAGCAGGGGGCCGGGACAGGGTGGCAATCAGCCCCAGCATTTT

size: few
V: TRBV5-1
D: -
J: TRBJ2-2
CDR3: CASSFRAVLGGELFF
DNA: TGCGCCAGCAGCTTTAGGGCCGTCCTCGGCGGGGAGCTGTTTTTT

size: few
V: TRBV6-2/TRBV6-3
D: -
J: TRBJ1-5
CDR3: CASSYSPLSSNQPQHF
DNA: TGTGCCAGCAGTTACTCTCCCCTGAGTAGCAATCAGCCCCAGCATTTT

size: -
V: TRBV20-1
D: TRBD2
J: TRBJ2-3
CDR3: CSAGRGVSTDTQYF
DNA: TGCAGTGCCGGGCGGGGGGTAAGCACAGATACGCAGTATTTT

size: -
V: TRBV7-2
D: TRBD1
J: TRBJ1-1
CDR3: CASSLDQGGAFF
DNA: TGTGCCAGCAGCTTAGACCAGGGGGGAGCTTTCTTT